A selection of T cell receptor beta chains follows, all from one sample in a study of cytomegalovirus exposure and HLA in healthy donors. TCRdb's copy holds only in-frame clones and misses some; the assay was immunoSEQ multiplex PCR. The repertoire includes tens of thousands of clones, approximately 63% of them detected once, and around 10% sits in the top ten. Sequencing was done on a sample of PBMCs. These receptors were obtained from a woman aged 45-59 years in good health and CMV-seropositive. The CDR3 runs from the conserved cysteine through the conserved F or W. Each record gives: V gene, D gene, clone size, J gene, CDR3 protein, CDR3 DNA. The D gene is left open where the match is weak. A row's size may be missing; if present it is once, few, many or a size class.

TRBV11-2	TRBD2	few	TRBJ2-3	CASSFSGYGTDTQYF	TGTGCCAGCAGCTTTAGCGGGTACGGCACAGATACGCAGTATTTT
TRBV5-1	-	-	TRBJ2-7	CASSRGGQEIYEQYF	TGCGCCAGCAGCAGGGGGGGACAGGAGATCTACGAGCAGTACTTC
TRBV29-1	-	-	TRBJ2-1	CSVEKLRFNEQFF	TGCAGCGTTGAGAAGCTCCGGTTCAATGAGCAGTTCTTC
TRBV5-1	-	-	TRBJ1-3	CASSPRDGNTIYF	TGCGCCAGCAGCCCCAGGGATGGAAACACCATATATTTT
TRBV14	-	few	TRBJ1-5	CASIYPPYSFNQPQHF	TGTGCCAGCATCTATCCTCCTTACAGTTTCAATCAGCCCCAGCATTTT
TRBV18	-	-	TRBJ2-6	CASSPERSGANVLTF	TGTGCCAGCTCACCTGAGAGATCTGGGGCCAACGTCCTGACTTTC
TRBV14	TRBD1	few	TRBJ2-7	CASSQGRTGIYEQYF	TGTGCCAGCAGCCAAGGCCGGACAGGGATCTACGAGCAGTACTTC
TRBV5-1	TRBD1	-	TRBJ1-1	CATRQPLTGGGYTEAFF	TGCGCCACGCGACAGCCTCTAACAGGGGGCGGTTACACTGAAGCTTTCTTT
TRBV5-1	TRBD1	few	TRBJ1-1	CASSPWTGNTEAFF	TGCGCCAGCAGCCCGTGGACAGGGAACACTGAAGCTTTCTTT
TRBV11-3	-	once	TRBJ2-1	CASSLGRGNGEQFF	TGTGCCAGCAGCTTAGGCCGCGGTAATGGTGAGCAGTTCTTC
TRBV2	TRBD1	-	TRBJ2-4	CASSGGTGALNIQYF	TGTGCCAGCAGTGGCGGGACAGGGGCCCTAAACATTCAGTACTTC
TRBV27	-	-	TRBJ2-2	CASSRDSGELFF	TGTGCCAGCAGTCGGGATTCCGGGGAGCTGTTTTTT
TRBV9	TRBD2	-	TRBJ2-3	CASSVGRLAPSTDTQYF	TGTGCCAGCAGCGTAGGGAGACTAGCGCCTAGCACAGATACGCAGTATTTT
TRBV5-1	TRBD1	-	TRBJ1-4	CASSRTAGTGGGQTNEKLFF	TGCGCCAGCAGCAGAACGGCCGGGACAGGGGGCGGACAGACTAATGAAAAACTGTTTTTT
TRBV23-1	TRBD1	-	TRBJ1-4	CASSEDRDLNEKLFF	TGCGCCAGCAGTGAGGACAGGGACCTTAATGAAAAACTGTTTTTT